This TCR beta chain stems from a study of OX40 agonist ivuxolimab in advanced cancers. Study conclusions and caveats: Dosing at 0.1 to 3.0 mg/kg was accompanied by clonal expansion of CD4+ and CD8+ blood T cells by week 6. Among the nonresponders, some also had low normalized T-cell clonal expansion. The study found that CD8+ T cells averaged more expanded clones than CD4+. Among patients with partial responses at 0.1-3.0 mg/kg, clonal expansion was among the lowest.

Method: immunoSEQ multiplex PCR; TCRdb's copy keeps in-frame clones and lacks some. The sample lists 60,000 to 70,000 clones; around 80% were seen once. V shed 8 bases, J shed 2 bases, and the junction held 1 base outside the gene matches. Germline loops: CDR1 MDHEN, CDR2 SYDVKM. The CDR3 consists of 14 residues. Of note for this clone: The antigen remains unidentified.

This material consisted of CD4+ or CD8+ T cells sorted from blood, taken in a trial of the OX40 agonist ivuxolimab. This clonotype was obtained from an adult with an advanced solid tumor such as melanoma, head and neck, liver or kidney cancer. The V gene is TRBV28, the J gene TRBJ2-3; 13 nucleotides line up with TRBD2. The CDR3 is CASGTSGTTDTQYF. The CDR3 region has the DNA TGTGCCAGCGGGACTAGCGGGACCACAGATACGCAGTATTTT.